What follows describes a single T cell receptor beta chain. The antigen remains undetermined. The template for TCR beta VDJ and CDR3 sequence profiling was genomic DNA. MiXCR, applied by TCRdb to the reads, yields one record per CDR3 protein. In the table there are approximately 190,000 distinct CDR3 sequences, nearly 50% of which are singletons. This entry comes from a study of CD8+CD57+ T cells in acquired aplastic anemia. Points from the study as a whole: Twenty-nine CD8+ CDR3 sequences were shared between patients and controls.

Patients chosen for sequencing had shown CD8+CD57+ cell expansion by flow cytometry. Each of the patients presented with severe acquired aplastic anemia. The CDR3 length is 15 residues. The ends were cut back, 0 bases at V and 3 bases at J, with 14 bases in the middle. Germline CDR1 and CDR2: GTSNPN and SVGIG (reference sequence). The V and J genes are TRBV30 and TRBJ1-2, with unresolved D. The TCR sequence derives from a human donor with aplastic anemia. The sample consisted of sorted CD4+, CD8+, or CD8+CD57+ T cells (not recorded which) from PBMCs. The CDR3 region is CAWSVRKGLDYGYTF. Here the CDR3 DNA reads TGTGCCTGGAGTGTACGGAAGGGTCTCGACTATGGCTACACCTTC. Combining the CDR3 with reference TRBV30 and TRBJ1-2 gives the whole variable domain SQTIHQWPATLVQPVGSPLSLECTVEGTSNPNLYWYRQAAGRGLQLLFYSVGIGQISSEVPQNLSASRPQDRQFILSSKKLLLSDSGFYLCAWSVRKGLDYGYTFGSGTRLTVV.